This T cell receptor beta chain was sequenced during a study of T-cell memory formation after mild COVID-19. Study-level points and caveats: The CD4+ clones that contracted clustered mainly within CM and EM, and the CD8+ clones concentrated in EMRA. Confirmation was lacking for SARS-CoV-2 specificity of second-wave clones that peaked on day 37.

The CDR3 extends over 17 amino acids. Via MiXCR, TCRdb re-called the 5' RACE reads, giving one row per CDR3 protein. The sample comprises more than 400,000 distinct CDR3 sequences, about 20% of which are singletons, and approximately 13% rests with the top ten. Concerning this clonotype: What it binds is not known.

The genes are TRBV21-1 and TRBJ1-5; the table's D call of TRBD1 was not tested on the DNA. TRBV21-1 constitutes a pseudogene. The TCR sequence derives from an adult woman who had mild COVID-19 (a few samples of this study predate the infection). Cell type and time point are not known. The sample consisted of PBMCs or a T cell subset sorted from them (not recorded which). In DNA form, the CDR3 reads TGTGCCAGCAGCAAAGCGCTAAGCAGGGGTTACAATCAGCCCCAGCATTTT. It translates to CASSKALSRGYNQPQHF.